The 26 T cell receptor beta chains in this list originate from one sample, sequenced in a study of T cell responses to AZD1222 COVID-19 vaccine (dated by TCRdb to 2020 to 2022). Library generation was performed with the immunoSEQ multiplex PCR assay. In its TCRdb copy, this immuneACCESS table keeps in-frame sequences only and misses some clones. Where compared with another copy, unresolved V genes explain less than half of these, and the others have no known cause. This sample lists some 80,000 clones; 90% to 95% were detected once. Of the sample, roughly 5.6% is held by the ten largest clones. In the paper's terms, the time point label means: baseline before first vaccination. This sample comprised peripheral blood, obtained on day 0 of AZD1222 vaccination. These TCRs come from an adult in good health.

The V call is TRBV6-6, the J call TRBJ1-4; D is perhaps TRBD1 (6 bases). CDR1 MNHNY and CDR2 SVGAGI come from the germline V gene (reference sequence). The CDR3 spans 13 residues. Trimming removed 7 bases at V and 11 bases at J, with 17 bases between. The CDR3 nucleotides read TGTGCCAGCACCCAAAGGGGTCAGGGGAAACTGTTTTTT. Residues: CASTQRGQGKLFF.

V gene TRBV10-3 combines with J gene TRBJ2-3; D might be TRBD2 (6 bases). From germline, CDR1 is ENHRY and CDR2 SYGVKD. This CDR3 contains 14 residues. V was trimmed by 1 base and J by 3 bases, leaving 8 bases between them. CDR3 region: CAISEFRGTDTQYF. For the CDR3, the DNA is TGTGCCATCAGTGAGTTCCGGGGGACAGATACGCAGTATTTT.

The chain is built from TRBV6-6 and TRBJ1-1; D is ambiguous. V shed 6 bases and J shed 1 base, with 9 bases lying between them. This CDR3 is 13 amino acids long. CDR1 MNHNY and CDR2 SVGAGI come from the germline V gene (reference sequence). Here the CDR3 DNA reads TGTGCCAGCAGGTTACTAGCGAACACTGAAGCTTTCTTT. It translates to CASRLLANTEAFF.

The rearrangement uses TRBV19 and TRBJ1-1; TRBD1 agrees at 7 bases. This CDR3 is 15 amino acids long. Germline V gene data show CDR1 as LNHDA and CDR2 as SQIVND (reference sequence). Losses at the gene ends were 3 bases for V and 2 bases for J; bases not matched to a gene: 6. CDR3 sequence (DNA): TGTGCCAGTAGTATGGGGACAGCGACCAACACTGAAGCTTTCTTT. Translated: CASSMGTATNTEAFF.

The CDR3 nucleotides read TGTGCCAGCAGGGGGACAGGGGATGACACTGAAGCTTTCTTT. Its protein is CASRGTGDDTEAFF. V gene TRBV28 combines with J gene TRBJ1-1; 10 nucleotides match TRBD1. V lost 6 bases and J lost 3; bases outside the gene matches: 4. This CDR3 is 14 amino acids long. The germline gives CDR1 MDHEN, CDR2 SYDVKM.

The chain is built from TRBV6-5 and TRBJ2-7; weak D call: TRBD2 (7 bases). The CDR3 has 15 amino acids. Trimming took 6 bases from V and 1 from J, leaving 16 bases between them. Germline V CDR1 and CDR2: MNHEY, SVGAGI. CDR3 sequence reads: CASRKGGFGSYEQYF. CDR3 nucleotide sequence: TGTGCCAGCAGGAAGGGGGGGTTCGGGTCCTACGAGCAGTACTTC.

The V and J genes are TRBV4-2 and TRBJ1-1; D perhaps matches TRBD1 (6 bases). Per germline, CDR1 LGHNA and CDR2 YNFKEQ. The CDR3 contains 14 residues. Trimming left V 5 bases short and J 6 bases short, with 16 bases between. DNA for the CDR3: TGTGCCAGCAGCAAGCCGGACAGCGGCTCTGAAGCTTTCTTT. Encoded protein: CASSKPDSGSEAFF.

The chain employs TRBV10-3 and TRBJ1-2; TRBD1 matches at 8 bases. From germline, CDR1 is ENHRY and CDR2 SYGVKD. V trimming: 5 bases; J trimming: 5 bases; junction bases outside the gene matches: 7. This CDR3 contains 14 residues. CDR3 coding DNA: TGTGCCATCAGTAAATCACAGGGGGAGTATGGCTACACCTTC. Its protein product is CAISKSQGEYGYTF.

V and J are TRBV7-2 and TRBJ1-2; 9 nucleotides line up with TRBD1. Per germline, CDR1 SGHTA and CDR2 FQGNSA. V was clipped by 6 bases and J by 5 bases; unmatched bases: 7. CDR3 length: 14 amino acids. Here the CDR3 reads CASSFKGQGYGYTF. For the CDR3, the DNA is TGTGCCAGCAGTTTTAAAGGACAGGGGTATGGCTACACCTTC.

The sample holds one count of this clone. The chain carries TRBV19 and TRBJ1-5, with 7 positions matching TRBD1. V shed 5 bases, J shed 2 bases, and the junction held 3 bases outside the gene matches. This CDR3 is 14 amino acids long. Germline loops: CDR1 LNHDA, CDR2 SQIVND (reference sequence). The CDR3 reads CASSATGGNQPQHF. DNA of the CDR3: TGTGCCAGTAGTGCTACAGGGGGCAATCAGCCCCAGCATTTT.

The chain is built from TRBV9 and TRBJ2-2; 10 positions agree with TRBD1. Germline CDR1 is SGDLS and CDR2 is YYNGEE. CDR3 length: 15 amino acids. V gave up 8 bases and J gave up 4 bases; unmatched junction bases: 8. The DNA for the CDR3 is TGTGCCAGTTTACCGGGACAGGGGTTCACCGGGGAGCTGTTTTTT. It encodes CASLPGQGFTGELFF.

The chain uses TRBV6-2 or TRBV6-3 and TRBJ1-2; D might be TRBD1 (6 bases). CDR3 length: 13 residues. Germline assignment: CDR1 MNHEY and CDR2 SVGEGT. The V gene lost 3 bases and the J gene lost 7 bases, with 12 bases spanning the gap. The CDR3 sequence: CASSYTDRSGYTF. DNA of the CDR3: TGTGCCAGCAGTTATACCGACAGGAGTGGCTACACCTTC.

The CDR3 region has the DNA TGCAGTGCTAGTTCCCTAGTCTTCTACAATGAGCAGTTCTTC. Its protein is CSASSLVFYNEQFF. The rearrangement joins TRBV20-1 to TRBJ2-1; no clear D gene. The CDR3 consists of 14 residues. Per germline, CDR1 DFQATT and CDR2 SNEGSKA (reference sequence). Trimming took 3 bases from V and 3 from J, leaving 12 bases between them.

The rearrangement links TRBV7-2 to TRBJ1-1; 9 bases line up with TRBD1. Germline V CDR1 and CDR2: SGHTA, FQGNSA. This CDR3 comprises 14 residues. Germline trimming cut 6 bases from V and 5 bases from J; bases unmatched to any gene: 7. The CDR3 is CASRGQGLRTEAFF. DNA for the CDR3: TGTGCCAGCAGGGGACAGGGACTGAGGACTGAAGCTTTCTTT. Combining the CDR3 with reference TRBV7-2 and TRBJ1-1 gives the whole variable domain GAGVSQSPSNKVTEKGKDVELRCDPISGHTALYWYRQSLGQGLEFLIYFQGNSAPDKSGLPSDRFSAERTGGSVSTLTIQRTQQEDSAVYLCASRGQGLRTEAFFGQGTRLTVV.

The chain uses TRBV3-1 (or the pseudogene TRBV3-2) and TRBJ1-6; no reliable D call. CDR1 and CDR2 from the germline V gene are LGHDT and YNNKEL (reference sequence). This CDR3 spans 18 amino acids. V was cut by 2 bases and J by 0 bases, with 14 bases left in between. CDR3 DNA sequence: TGTGCCAGCAGCCAAACAAGGGAAGCGAGCTCCTATAATTCACCCCTCCACTTT. Translation gives CASSQTREASSYNSPLHF.

The chain combines TRBV7-2 with TRBJ2-3, with 7 nucleotides matching TRBD2. Per germline, CDR1 SGHTA and CDR2 FQGNSA. The CDR3 loop spans 15 amino acids. Germline trimming cut 5 bases from V and 2 bases from J; bases unmatched to any gene: 7. CDR3 protein: CASSTSGTTTDTQYF. For the CDR3, the DNA is TGTGCCAGCAGCACCTCCGGGACTACCACAGATACGCAGTATTTT. The whole variable domain, filled in from reference TRBV7-2 and TRBJ2-3, reads GAGVSQSPSNKVTEKGKDVELRCDPISGHTALYWYRQSLGQGLEFLIYFQGNSAPDKSGLPSDRFSAERTGGSVSTLTIQRTQQEDSAVYLCASSTSGTTTDTQYFGPGTRLTVL.

V usage is TRBV28 and J usage is TRBJ2-7; D gene uncertain. The CDR3 has 15 residues. CDR1 and CDR2 from the germline V gene are MDHEN and SYDVKM. V was clipped by 3 bases and J by 2 bases, with 14 bases between them. The CDR3 DNA reads as TGTGCCAGCAGTTTTTCTTTAGAGTTCACCTACGAGCAGTACTTC. It is translated as CASSFSLEFTYEQYF.

CDR3 amino acids: CASSPGAGSGNTIYF. DNA of the CDR3: TGTGCCAGCAGCCCCGGAGCGGGGTCTGGAAACACCATATATTTT. The chain joins TRBV11-2 to TRBJ1-3; no clear D. From germline, CDR1 is SGHAT and CDR2 FQNNGV. The CDR3 spans 15 residues. V gave up 5 bases and J gave up 1 base, with 12 bases separating them.

The J gene is TRBJ1-1, the V gene TRBV19, with D unclear. V lost 3 bases and J lost 5, with 7 bases in between. This CDR3 has 12 residues. Germline CDR1 reads LNHDA; CDR2 reads SQIVND (reference sequence). CDR3 sequence: CASSISRTEAFF. The CDR3 nucleotides read TGTGCCAGTAGTATTTCCCGGACTGAAGCTTTCTTT.

The V and J genes are TRBV6-5 and TRBJ1-1; D is undetermined. Germline values: CDR1 MNHEY, CDR2 SVGAGI. This CDR3 region has 14 residues. V dropped 5 bases and J dropped 1 base, with 11 bases sitting between them. The CDR3 sequence is CASSNPGRNTEAFF. CDR3 coding DNA: TGTGCCAGCAGTAATCCGGGGAGGAACACTGAAGCTTTCTTT.

CDR3 nucleotide sequence: TGTGCCACCAGTTCCATGGGCCTATTTCCCCCCTACGAGCAGTACTTC. Translation gives CATSSMGLFPPYEQYF. This sequence joins TRBV24-1 and TRBJ2-7, with D unresolved. CDR1 is KGHDR, CDR2 SFDVKD, per germline. This CDR3 has 16 residues. The V gene lost 6 bases and the J gene lost 2 bases, with 19 bases spanning the gap.

CDR3 amino acids: CASSLNDRPGEQYF. In DNA form, the CDR3 reads TGCGCCAGCAGCTTGAACGACAGGCCTGGGGAGCAGTACTTC. The chain links TRBV5-1 to TRBJ2-7; possibly TRBD1 for D (6 bases). V shed 1 base and J shed 7 bases, with 15 bases lying between them. The germline V gene encodes CDR1 SGHRS and CDR2 YFSETQ. CDR3 length equals 14 residues.

The chain employs TRBV7-9 and TRBJ1-5; D is unclear. Trimming took 1 base from V and 2 from J, leaving 9 bases between them. The V gene's germline CDR1 is SEHNR and CDR2 FQNEAQ (reference sequence). CDR3 size: 15 residues. CDR3 in amino acids: CASSLDGGGNQPQHF. The CDR3 DNA is TGTGCCAGCAGCTTAGATGGCGGGGGCAATCAGCCCCAGCATTTT.

The J gene is TRBJ2-3, the V gene TRBV7-2; D is uncertain. The ends were cut back, 1 base at V and 3 bases at J, with 2 bases in the middle. Looked up from germline, CDR1 is SGHTA and CDR2 is FQGNSA. The length of the CDR3 is 12 residues. The CDR3 bases are TGTGCCAGCAGCTTAGGTACAGATACGCAGTATTTT. This translates into CASSLGTDTQYF.

The chain is built from TRBV11-2 and TRBJ2-1, with TRBD2 matching 9 bases. The junction had 8 bases not matched to a gene; V was cut back by 5 bases and J by 6 bases. CDR1 is SGHAT, CDR2 FQNNGV, per germline. The length of the CDR3 is 15 residues. CDR3 amino acids: CASSRPRGGANEQFF. DNA for the CDR3: TGTGCCAGCAGCCGTCCCCGCGGGGGGGCCAATGAGCAGTTCTTC.

The rearrangement uses TRBV14 and TRBJ2-5; TRBD1 aligns across 7 bases. From germline, CDR1 is SGHDN and CDR2 FVKESK. The V segment lost 4 bases and the J segment 0 bases; nucleotides outside the gene matches: 5. This CDR3 region has 15 residues. CDR3 region: CASSPIRGYQETQYF. The CDR3 region has the DNA TGTGCCAGCAGCCCCATCAGGGGGTACCAAGAGACCCAGTACTTC.